This record looks at one T cell receptor (beta chain) sequence and its context. The V gene's germline CDR1 is MNHNS and CDR2 SASEGT. This CDR3 region has 14 residues. Trimming cost V 0 bases and J 8 bases, with 11 bases left between them. The data belong to a study of blood T cell repertoires in COVID-19. The data were produced by immunoSEQ multiplex PCR, yet TCRdb's version contains in-frame clones alone and is incomplete. This table has approximately 76,000 clones, over 65% appearing once. The gene calls are TRBV6-1 and TRBJ2-1, with D maybe TRBD2 (5 bases). This TCR was recovered from a woman aged 70-85 years with acute or convalescent COVID-19. Sequencing input: peripheral blood. CDR3 coding DNA: TGTGCCAGCAGTGAAGCGGGAGAAGGCTATGAGCAGTTCTTC. Protein sequence: CASSEAGEGYEQFF.